This TCR beta chain was identified during a study of T cells expressing NK-cell markers (dated by TCRdb to 2018 to 2020). In the study overall: Under 10 donors provided sorted CD3+CD56+NKG2C+, CD3+CD56+NKG2C- and CD3+CD56-NKG2C+ T-cell subsets, whose TCR beta-chain repertoires were profiled. Among the eight sequenced donors, seven were HCMV-seropositive and one was HCMV-seronegative. The study sequenced eight donors, all healthy volunteers chosen at random: three men and five women. The libraries were sequenced on Illumina HiSeq 2000/2500, MiSeq or NextSeq, producing 2 x 150 bp reads.

Reads for this sample came from an Illumina HiSeq 2000. The TCR beta cDNA libraries were made using 5'RACE template switching, a step that added both a universal primer site and unique molecular identifiers. Priming for cDNA synthesis came from the TCR beta constant segment, and two successive PCR amplification steps followed. Processing in the source paper ran as follows. MIGEC was used to demultiplex reads and group the reads by UMI, and MiTCR was used to assemble and quantify clonotypes. To exclude erroneous sequences, only TCR cDNA sequences supported by at least two reads were retained. Downstream repertoire analysis used the tcR package, and clonotypes were matched across fractions by CDR3 nucleotide sequence plus V segment. VDJmatch was used to annotate antigen specificity against VDJdb, with one amino acid substitution in CDR3 permitted. TCRdb reprocessed the reads and lists each CDR3 protein sequence as a single entry, with no DNA. The V and J calls, along with clone size, are taken from TCRdb and not from the paper's own processing. This sample's listing comprises 450,000 to 600,000 distinct CDR3 sequences. The top ten clones comprise under 4.5% of the sample.

General conclusions and limits of the study: For 6 or 7 donors, the dominant CD3+CD56+NKG2C+ clonotypes were among the top 10 CD8+ clonotypes and accounted for about 1.0-7.5% of CD8+ T cells. Whether the expanded NKG2C-expressing T cell clones were specific for HCMV antigens remained unclear. Those dominant clonotypes were again the most abundant among CD3+CD56-NKG2C+ cells in a handful of donors, at roughly 25-65%.

A commercial ELISA kit detecting HCMV-specific IgG in serum was used to determine HCMV serostatus. Peripheral blood mononuclear cells were isolated from blood by Ficoll density gradient centrifugation. Taken from the germline V gene, the CDR1 and CDR2 loops are LGHNT and FRNRAP. Counted from cysteine to phenylalanine, this CDR3 has 14 amino acids. No DNA is given. In the case of this clonotype: Its antigen is still unknown.

Specimen: blood T cells: a sorted CD56 or NKG2C T cell subset, CD4+ or CD8+ T cells, or bulk PBMC T cells (not recorded which). The V and J genes are TRBV12-5 and TRBJ1-1. This receptor was taken from a man aged 18 to 29 in good health. Donor details come from another sample of the same person, matched by shared clones. The CDR3 has the sequence CASGFALFDSEAFF.